Below, one TCR beta chain is given with its context. The V and J ends lost 5 bases and 5 bases respectively, with 11 bases between them. This CDR3 region has 12 residues. Germline-derived CDR1 and CDR2 are SGHRS and YFSETQ. CD8 cells regarded as naive lacked CD45RO, were positively chosen for CCR7, and omitted terminally differentiated effector memory CD45RA+ cells. Healthy adults negative for HIV, lacking recent acute infections or vaccinations, served as donors. The data belong to a study of shared clonotypes between healthy human individuals. Study-level information: Donors were a couple of women and a few men aged 18 to 49.

The DNA input per sorted-subset replicate PCR was 200 to 250 ng, corresponding to some 30,000 T cell genomes. Only in-frame clones appear in the TCRdb table, and some are missing; sequencing was by immunoSEQ multiplex PCR. The sample lists under 700,000 clones, 85% to 95% seen once, with about 0.11% in the top ten. The receptor comes from a woman in her 30s in good health. The V and J genes are TRBV5-1 and TRBJ2-7; D remains unclear. The specimen was naive CD8+ T cells sorted from blood. This CDR3 is CASRMMNDEQYF. The CDR3 DNA is TGCGCCAGCAGGATGATGAACGACGAGCAGTACTTC.